This TCR beta chain comes out of a study of cytomegalovirus exposure and HLA in healthy donors. Study conclusions and caveats: A list of about 160 TCR beta chains associated with cytomegalovirus was given. About 87% or about 30% of the time was how often most TCR beta V segments were productive, according to an earlier analysis.

This clone was picked up a small number of times. The antigen is not known. PCR was performed using 60 Vbeta and 13 Jbeta primers. How the authors handled the data: Later, 65 million to 85 million unique TCR beta chains were counted in an analysis, and roughly 11 million of them were shared. Only in-frame clones appear in the TCRdb table, and some are missing; sequencing was by immunoSEQ multiplex PCR. Clone size and the V and J calls come from that table; the DNA yielded D and trimming. The table shows around 150,000 clones, with approximately 78% occurring only once. CDR1 and CDR2 from the germline V gene are SGHTA and FQGTGA. The CDR3 totals 17 residues. With 5 bases removed from V and 0 bases from J, the gap between germline ends came to 14 bases.

The gene calls are TRBV7-3 and TRBJ2-6, with a weak D call TRBD2 (5 bases). The TCR comes from a woman aged 50 to 65 in good health and CMV-seropositive. The sample was PBMCs. CDR3 residues: CASSPPPGFSGANVLTF. The CDR3 DNA follows: TGTGCCAGCAGCCCCCCCCCGGGGTTCTCTGGGGCCAACGTCCTGACTTTC. Full variable domain (missing parts from reference TRBV7-3 and TRBJ2-6): GAGVSQTPSNKVTEKGKYVELRCDPISGHTALYWYRQSLGQGPEFLIYFQGTGAADDSGLPNDRFFAVRPEGSVSTLKIQRTERGDSAVYLCASSPPPGFSGANVLTFGAGSRLTVL.